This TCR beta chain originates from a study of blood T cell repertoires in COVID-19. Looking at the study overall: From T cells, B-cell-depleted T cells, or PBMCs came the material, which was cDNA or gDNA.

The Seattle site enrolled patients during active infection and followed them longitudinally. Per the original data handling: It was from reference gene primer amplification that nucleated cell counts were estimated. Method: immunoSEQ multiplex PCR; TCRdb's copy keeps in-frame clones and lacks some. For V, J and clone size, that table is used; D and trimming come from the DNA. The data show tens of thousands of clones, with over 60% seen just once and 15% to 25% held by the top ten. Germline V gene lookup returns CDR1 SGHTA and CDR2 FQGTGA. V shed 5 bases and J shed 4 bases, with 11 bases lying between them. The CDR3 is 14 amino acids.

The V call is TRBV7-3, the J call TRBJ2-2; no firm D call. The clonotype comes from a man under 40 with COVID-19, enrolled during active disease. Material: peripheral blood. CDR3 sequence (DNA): TGTGCCAGCAGCCCCTCTGGCGGCACCGGGGAGCTGTTTTTT. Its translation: CASSPSGGTGELFF.